This is a list of T cell receptor beta chains from one sample in a study of blood T cell repertoires in COVID-19. Sequenced by immunoSEQ multiplex PCR; TCRdb stores in-frame clones only, minus some. The repertoire holds a few hundred thousand clones, about four fifths seen once, with about 4.9% in the top ten. Sequencing was performed on PBMCs or T cells enriched from blood (not recorded which). The origin of the receptors is a woman in her fifties or sixties who had recovered from COVID-19. CDR3s include the opening cysteine and the closing phenylalanine or tryptophan. The D gene is left open where the match is weak. Not every row has a clone size; where given, it reads once, few, many or a size class.

v_gene,j_gene,abundance,d_gene,CDR3nt,CDR3aa
TRBV5-1,TRBJ1-3,NA,NA,TGCGCCAGCCGGGTTGGAGGGGTCTCTGGAAACACCATATATTTT,CASRVGGVSGNTIYF
TRBV30,TRBJ2-3,NA,NA,TGTGCCTGGAGTGTAGGGCGGGGCACAGATACGCAGTATTTT,CAWSVGRGTDTQYF
TRBV7-2,TRBJ1-3,NA,NA,TGTGCCAGCACCGAGGATTCTACCTCTGGAAACACCATATATTTT,CASTEDSTSGNTIYF
TRBV18,TRBJ1-5,few,NA,TGTGCCAGCTCACCCTCCACAGGTAGAGTTGGGAATCAGCCCCAGCATTTT,CASSPSTGRVGNQPQHF
TRBV29-1,TRBJ2-7,NA,TRBD1,TGCAGCGTTGAAGGACAGGGTTCGGGACCGCGAGGGCAGTACTTC,CSVEGQGSGPRGQYF
TRBV4-3,TRBJ2-4,NA,TRBD2,TGCGCCAGCAGCCTTGCGAGCGGGGGAGCCAAAAACATTCAGTACTTC,CASSLASGGAKNIQYF
TRBV19,TRBJ2-1,NA,TRBD2,TGTGCCAGTAGTATAGCTGTGCTAGCGGGAGTAGGCTACAATGAGCAGTTCTTC,CASSIAVLAGVGYNEQFF
TRBV27,TRBJ2-7,NA,TRBD1,TGTGCCAGCAGTTTATCCGGACAGGGTATGAGGTACGAGCAGTACTTC,CASSLSGQGMRYEQYF
TRBV18,TRBJ1-1,NA,NA,TGTGCCAGCTCACCGACTCCGGACATGCCATGGACAATGGGAAACACTGAAGCTTTCTTT,CASSPTPDMPWTMGNTEAFF
TRBV27,TRBJ1-4,NA,TRBD1,TGTGCCAGCAGTTACAGGGGGGCTAATGAAAAACTGTTTTTT,CASSYRGANEKLFF
TRBV5-1,TRBJ1-2,few,NA,TGCGCCAGCAGCTTGGGGTACTGGCAGGGCTTTATCTATGGCTACACCTTC,CASSLGYWQGFIYGYTF
TRBV7-2,TRBJ1-1,NA,NA,TGTGCCAGCAGCTCCGACAGGCAACAGGCTTTCTTT,CASSSDRQQAFF
TRBV19,TRBJ1-2,NA,NA,TGTGCCAGTAGTATGGAAGTCCTAGCGCGAAACTATGGCTACACCTTC,CASSMEVLARNYGYTF
TRBV10-3,TRBJ1-2,NA,NA,TGTGCCATCAGTGAGTCGAGAGGGAACTATGGCTACACCTTC,CAISESRGNYGYTF
TRBV7-2,TRBJ2-5,NA,TRBD2,TGTGCCAGCAGCTCAGGACTAGCGGGAGGAAGAGAGACCCAGTACTTC,CASSSGLAGGRETQYF
TRBV7-9,TRBJ1-5,once,TRBD1,TGTGCCAGCAGGGACCGGGACAGTTGGTGTGGCAATCAGCCCCAGCATTTT,CASRDRDSWCGNQPQHF
TRBV3-1/TRBV3-2,TRBJ1-4,NA,TRBD1,TGTGCCAGCAGCCAAGTTAGACAGGGCGGAAATGAAAAACTGTTTTTT,CASSQVRQGGNEKLFF
TRBV10-3,TRBJ1-5,NA,TRBD1,TGTGCCATCAGTGATGAGGGACAGGGGAATCAGCCCCAGCATTTT,CAISDEGQGNQPQHF
TRBV7-9,TRBJ1-1,NA,NA,TGTGCCAGCAGCTCCACCGACAGTTACACTGAAGCTTTCTTT,CASSSTDSYTEAFF
TRBV11-3,TRBJ2-7,NA,NA,TGTGCCAGCAGCTTGGGCAGCTCCTACGAGCAGTACTTC,CASSLGSSYEQYF
TRBV6-2/TRBV6-3,TRBJ1-5,NA,TRBD1,TGTGCCAGCAGTTTCAGGGGGCGGTCAAATCAGCCCCAGCATTTT,CASSFRGRSNQPQHF
TRBV7-8,TRBJ1-5,NA,TRBD1,TGTGCCAGCAACCCTACAGGGGGCAATCAGCCCCAGCATTTT,CASNPTGGNQPQHF
TRBV3-1/TRBV3-2,TRBJ1-1,NA,NA,TGTGCCAGCAGCCAACGGGATCACACTGAAGCTTTCTTT,CASSQRDHTEAFF
TRBV5-1,TRBJ2-7,NA,NA,TGCGCCAGCAGTCCTCAGGGTATGGCCGGGAGCGAGCAGTACTTC,CASSPQGMAGSEQYF
TRBV7-2,TRBJ1-5,NA,NA,TGTGCCAGCAGCTTGAGCAGGAATCAGCCCCAGCATTTT,CASSLSRNQPQHF
TRBV12-3/TRBV12-4,TRBJ1-2,once,NA,TGTGCCAGCAGCCCGATCCTAGGAGGGGGCTACACCTTC,CASSPILGGGYTF
TRBV5-4,TRBJ2-7,NA,NA,TGTGCCAGCAGCTTCCTAGGAGGAGAGGAGCAGTACTTC,CASSFLGGEEQYF
TRBV27,TRBJ1-1,once,NA,TGTGCCAGCAGTTTATCGCGTTTTAGCCGGCTAGTTGAAGCTTTCTTT,CASSLSRFSRLVEAFF
TRBV7-8,TRBJ1-5,NA,TRBD1,TGTGCCAGCAGCTTAAACGGACAGGGGGAAGGGCCCCAGCATTTT,CASSLNGQGEGPQHF
TRBV19,TRBJ1-6,NA,NA,TGTGCCAGTAGTATTTCAGGGTTTGGTGATTCACCCCTCCACTTT,CASSISGFGDSPLHF
TRBV6-2/TRBV6-3,TRBJ1-1,NA,NA,TGTGCCAGCAGTCACTCCAGGGATTTGGGCACTGAAGCTTTCTTT,CASSHSRDLGTEAFF
TRBV7-2,TRBJ2-1,NA,NA,TGTGCCAGCAGCTTCTCAGGGGGGCCTTCCTACAATGAGCAGTTCTTC,CASSFSGGPSYNEQFF
TRBV30,TRBJ1-2,NA,NA,TGTGCCTGCCTCCGGGGGGTTGGGAACTATGGCTACACCTTC,CACLRGVGNYGYTF
TRBV9,TRBJ1-1,NA,NA,TGTGCCAGCAGCGTCGTGACATTCAACACTGAAGCTTTCTTT,CASSVVTFNTEAFF
TRBV6-2/TRBV6-3,TRBJ1-5,NA,NA,TGTGCCAGCAGTTTTGGGTCAGGCCAGCCCCAGCATTTT,CASSFGSGQPQHF
TRBV4-2,TRBJ1-3,NA,NA,TGTGCCAGCAGCCAAGAGGTTCCAACGGGGGTCAGTGGAAACACCATATATTTT,CASSQEVPTGVSGNTIYF
TRBV24-1,TRBJ1-2,NA,NA,TGTGCCACCAGTGACGACAGCCTCGCCTATGGCTACACCTTC,CATSDDSLAYGYTF
TRBV27,TRBJ2-3,NA,TRBD1,TGTGCCAGCAGTTTATCGGTTACAGGGGGCGGCGATACGCAGTATTTT,CASSLSVTGGGDTQYF
TRBV4-1,TRBJ2-5,NA,TRBD2,TGCGCCAGCAGCCAAGTTAGGACGGTGGGCGGGAGCCAAGAGACCCAGTACTTC,CASSQVRTVGGSQETQYF
TRBV3-1/TRBV3-2,TRBJ2-1,NA,TRBD2,TGTGCCAGCAGCCAAGCCGGACTAGCGGGAGTTGGGGTTGGAGGTGAGCAGTTCTTC,CASSQAGLAGVGVGGEQFF
TRBV10-3,TRBJ2-7,NA,TRBD2,TGTGCCATCAGTTCCGGGACTAGGATGAGCGAGCAGTACTTC,CAISSGTRMSEQYF
TRBV6-2/TRBV6-3,TRBJ1-5,NA,NA,TGTGCCAGCAGTTCCGCACAGGGTTCGCTCACCTTCTATAGCAATCAGCCCCAGCATTTT,CASSSAQGSLTFYSNQPQHF
TRBV5-1,TRBJ1-3,many,NA,TGCGCCAGCAGCTCCACAAGCTCTGGAAACACCATATATTTT,CASSSTSSGNTIYF
TRBV6-5,TRBJ1-1,NA,NA,TGTGCCAGCGAGTCAGGGAACACTGAAGCTTTCTTT,CASESGNTEAFF
TRBV5-1,TRBJ2-7,NA,NA,TGCGCCAGCAGCTTGGACAGCTCAAACTACGAGCAGTACTTC,CASSLDSSNYEQYF
TRBV19,TRBJ1-5,NA,TRBD1,TGTGCCAGTAGTTCCCCGGGACAGGGCTTTCAGCCCCAGCATTTT,CASSSPGQGFQPQHF
TRBV2,TRBJ2-7,NA,NA,TGTGCCAGCAATAGGGGATCATCCGAGCAGTACTTC,CASNRGSSEQYF
TRBV5-8,TRBJ2-3,NA,TRBD1,TGTGCCAGCAGCCTAACGCCAACAGGGGGCTCACGGGCAGATACGCAGTATTTT,CASSLTPTGGSRADTQYF
TRBV7-2,TRBJ2-1,NA,TRBD1,TGTGCCAGCAAAGGGACAGGAATTAAGCAGTTCTTC,CASKGTGIKQFF
TRBV15,TRBJ1-2,NA,NA,TGTGCCACCAGCAGAGACCACCGGCGGGGCTACACCTTC,CATSRDHRRGYTF
TRBV13,TRBJ1-1,few,NA,TGTGCCAGCAGCTTAGGGGGGTCGGGAACTGAAGCTTTCTTT,CASSLGGSGTEAFF
TRBV6-5,TRBJ1-6,NA,NA,TGTGCCAGCAGTTACAAGTTAGGGGCCTATAATTCACCCCTCCACTTT,CASSYKLGAYNSPLHF